The 27 T cell receptor beta chains below were found in one sample sequenced in a study of T cells in Graves' hyperthyroidism and ophthalmopathy. It was RNA transcripts that yielded the amplified TCR beta CDR3 regions. HTBI primers were used for first-round RT-PCR of the TCR CDR3. TCRdb re-called the multiplex PCR reads with MiXCR, one entry per CDR3 protein. The table records hundreds of thousands of distinct CDR3 sequences, around a quarter of them present only once. The source material was blood. The receptor set was obtained from a woman between 25 and 40 years old with Graves' ophthalmopathy.

This clonotype has a count of ten or more. V gene TRBV7-2 combines with J gene TRBJ1-2, with TRBD1 as a possible D gene (6 bases). Trimming shortened V by 5 bases and J by 8 bases, and 21 bases separated the two germline ends. Germline CDR1 and CDR2: SGHTA and FQGNSA. This CDR3 has 15 amino acids. CDR3 in DNA: TGTGCCAGCAGCCGGGGGAACAGGGCAATAGGAGGCTACACCTTC. This codes for CASSRGNRAIGGYTF.

The V call is TRBV15, the J call TRBJ1-2; D uncertain. The germline V gene encodes CDR1 LNHNV and CDR2 YYDKDF (reference sequence). V dropped 10 bases and J dropped 8 bases, with 14 bases sitting between them. The CDR3 runs to 11 residues. The CDR3 region is CAIGDTGGYTF. Here the CDR3 DNA reads TGTGCCATCGGGGATACGGGAGGCTACACCTTC.

The chain carries TRBV6-2 or TRBV6-3 and TRBJ2-7; no firm D call. The germline V gene has CDR1 MNHEY and CDR2 SVGEGT. The CDR3 totals 13 residues. Trimming left V 5 bases short and J 3 bases short, with 11 bases between. The CDR3 sequence: CASSKDRRYEQYF. In DNA form, the CDR3 reads TGTGCCAGCAGTAAGGACCGACGCTACGAGCAGTACTTC.

This clonotype was observed many times. This rearrangement joins TRBV11-2 to TRBJ1-2; tentative D call: TRBD1 (6 bases). Germline CDR1 reads SGHAT; CDR2 reads FQNNGV. The CDR3 totals 16 residues. V was shortened by 3 bases and J by 4 bases, with 18 bases between the two germline ends. CDR3 loop: CASSFRPIPGAYGYTF. The CDR3 nucleotides are TGTGCCAGCAGCTTTCGCCCAATCCCAGGGGCCTATGGCTACACCTTC.

This chain joins TRBV6-2 or TRBV6-3 and TRBJ2-5; the match to TRBD2 covers 9 bases. Germline V gives CDR1 MNHEY, CDR2 SVGEGT. V was pared by 4 bases and J by 7 bases, with 4 bases of the junction left unmatched. This CDR3 region has 13 residues. CDR3 bases: TGTGCCAGCAGTTGGCTAGCGGGGAGGACCCAGTACTTC. It is translated as CASSWLAGRTQYF.

This clonotype was seen ten or more times. J is TRBJ2-2 and V is TRBV29-1; D not resolved. Deletions cut 4 bases from V and 0 bases from J, with 3 bases between. The germline CDR1 and CDR2 sequences are SQVTM and ANQGSEA. The length of the CDR3 is 12 residues. CDR3 protein: CSVAANTGELFF. CDR3 bases: TGCAGCGTTGCGGCGAACACCGGGGAGCTGTTTTTT.

This clonotype was found many times. The rearrangement joins TRBV12-3 or TRBV12-4 to TRBJ2-7, with D possibly being TRBD2 (6 bases). This CDR3 has 13 amino acids. The V gene lost 4 bases and the J gene lost 3 bases, with 10 bases spanning the gap. The CDR3 protein is CASSSNSGYEQYF. CDR3 DNA: TGTGCCAGCAGTTCCAATAGCGGCTACGAGCAGTACTTC.

This clonotype was found many times. The chain links TRBV7-9 to TRBJ2-5; 7 nucleotides line up with TRBD1. The CDR3 loop spans 13 amino acids. J lost 5 bases, V lost 2 bases, and 2 bases had no gene match. Looked up from germline, CDR1 is SEHNR and CDR2 is FQNEAQ (reference sequence). The CDR3 region has the DNA TGTGCCAGCAGCTTACAGGGGGTTGAGACCCAGTACTTC. It specifies CASSLQGVETQYF.

The rearrangement uses TRBV2 and TRBJ2-7; D may be TRBD1 (6 bases). Germline assignment: CDR1 SNHLY and CDR2 FYNNEI. CDR3 length equals 13 residues. V was clipped by 7 bases and J by 9 bases, with 19 bases between them. In DNA form, the CDR3 reads TGTGCCAGCAAGGACAGTTCGTTGGGGACGCAGTACTTC. Its protein product is CASKDSSLGTQYF.

This chain uses TRBV19 with TRBJ1-5; TRBD1 might be the D (5 bases). Per germline, CDR1 LNHDA and CDR2 SQIVND (reference sequence). This CDR3 contains 16 residues. V lost 6 bases and J lost 0, with 15 bases in between. CDR3 DNA: TGTGCCAGTAGACCCCCGGGACGGACTAGCAATCAGCCCCAGCATTTT. Protein sequence: CASRPPGRTSNQPQHF.

This clonotype has at least ten counts. DNA for the CDR3: TGTGCCAGCAGTTTTTTGGGAGTATCTCAGCCCCAGCATTTT. Protein product: CASSFLGVSQPQHF. The V and J genes are TRBV27 and TRBJ1-5; D remains unclear. V was cut by 3 bases and J by 6 bases, with 12 bases left in between. Germline V lookup: CDR1 MNHEY, CDR2 SMNVEV (reference sequence). This CDR3 spans 14 amino acids.

About this clonotype itself: A much larger clone is a single base away; this may be a read error. The V and J genes are TRBV7-8 and TRBJ1-2; D is possibly TRBD1 (5 bases). Germline values: CDR1 SGHVS, CDR2 FQNEAQ. The CDR3 consists of 15 residues. Here the CDR3 reads CASSLAPGARYGHTF. The CDR3 coding sequence is TGTGCCAGCAGCTTAGCCCCCGGGGCCCGCTATGGCCACACCTTC.

In its sample, this clonotype was seen many times. The J gene is TRBJ1-2, the V gene TRBV27; weak D call: TRBD1 (5 bases). V gave up 5 bases and J gave up 6 bases, with 19 bases separating them. This CDR3 contains 15 residues. Looked up from germline, CDR1 is MNHEY and CDR2 is SMNVEV (reference sequence). CDR3 protein: CASSPRGERFNGYTF. The CDR3 DNA reads as TGTGCCAGCAGTCCCCGGGGGGAAAGGTTCAATGGCTACACCTTC.

At least ten counts were recorded for this clonotype. The CDR3 reads CASRENSVSEAFF. The CDR3, as DNA: TGTGCCAGCAGAGAAAACAGTGTCTCTGAAGCTTTCTTT. The genes are TRBV6-1 and TRBJ1-1, with no clear D. V was cut by 6 bases and J by 6 bases, with 14 bases left in between. Germline V gives CDR1 MNHNS, CDR2 SASEGT. This CDR3 has 13 residues.

The chain recombines TRBV6-1 with TRBJ2-7; the match to TRBD1 covers 10 bases. The CDR3 loop spans 12 amino acids. Per the germline V gene, CDR1 is MNHNS and CDR2 is SASEGT. The trim removed 6 bases at V and 9 bases at J, leaving 5 bases unmatched. The CDR3 DNA is TGTGCCAGCAGCCGGGACAGGGGCGGGCAGTACTTC. Its protein product is CASSRDRGGQYF.

In its sample, this clonotype was seen many times. V usage is TRBV4-1 and J usage is TRBJ2-7, with a weak D call TRBD2 (5 bases). Trimming left V 1 base short and J 4 bases short, with 11 bases between. Germline values: CDR1 MGHRA, CDR2 YSYEKL. The CDR3 has 14 amino acids. This CDR3 is CASSQGVTGYEQYF. The DNA for the CDR3 is TGCGCCAGCAGCCAAGGAGTGACGGGATACGAGCAGTACTTC.

Concerning this clonotype: This could be a read error, since a much larger clone is one nucleotide away. V usage is TRBV12-3 or TRBV12-4 and J usage is TRBJ2-2, with TRBD1 matching over 8 bases. The CDR3 has 15 amino acids. DNA for the CDR3: TGTGCCATCATTCAACAGGGGGAGGACACCGGGGAGCTGTGTTTT. Its protein is CAIIQQGEDTGELCF.

This clonotype was observed a handful of times. The V call is TRBV6-5, the J call TRBJ2-5; 8 positions agree with TRBD2. Germline V CDR1 and CDR2: MNHEY, SVGAGI. The CDR3 has 15 residues. J gave up 4 bases and V 0 bases, and 4 bases lay outside the gene matches. CDR3 residues: CASSYSSSGRETQYF. The CDR3 nucleotides read TGTGCCAGCAGTTACTCGTCCAGCGGGAGAGAGACCCAGTACTTC.

This clonotype appeared a few times. V is TRBV6-2 or TRBV6-3 and J is TRBJ2-4; D might be TRBD2 (5 bases). CDR3 length: 16 amino acids. The germline V gene has CDR1 MNHEY and CDR2 SVGEGT. The V end was cut by 6 bases, the J end by 1 base, with 16 bases between. The CDR3 protein is CASRGRMRGAKNIQYF. CDR3 DNA sequence: TGTGCCAGCAGAGGGCGGATGCGAGGGGCCAAAAACATTCAGTACTTC.

The table lists this clonotype with many counts. The chain has TRBV7-2 and TRBJ2-7; D not certain. Germline V gene data show CDR1 as SGHTA and CDR2 as FQGNSA. The length of the CDR3 is 13 residues. Trimming pared 4 bases from V and 2 bases from J, leaving 9 bases between. This CDR3 reads CASSSLGPYEQYF. CDR3 coding DNA: TGTGCCAGCAGCTCGTTAGGGCCCTACGAGCAGTACTTC.

A word on this clonotype: A much larger clone differs by one base, so this may be a read error. The CDR3 does not close with the conserved phenylalanine or tryptophan, likely indicating a read error. The chain links TRBV27 to TRBJ2-2, with no clear D. The CDR3 extends over 14 amino acids. V lost 4 bases and J 3 bases, leaving 9 bases between the germline ends. Germline CDR1 reads MNHEY; CDR2 reads SMNVEV (reference sequence). CDR3 coding DNA: TGTGCCAGCAGTTCCGGTAGCCACACCGGGGAGCTGTTTTCT. Protein: CASSSGSHTGELFS.

This clonotype was seen at least ten times. The rearrangement joins TRBV6-5 to TRBJ1-5; 7 bases are shared with TRBD1. J lost 9 bases, V lost 0 bases, and 8 bases had no gene match. This CDR3 region has 15 residues. Germline CDR1 and CDR2: MNHEY and SVGAGI. The CDR3 region is CASSYSRDSLSPQHF. As DNA, the CDR3 is TGTGCCAGCAGTTACTCTAGGGACAGCCTCTCGCCCCAGCATTTT.

The table lists this clonotype with many counts. The V call is TRBV6-1, the J call TRBJ2-7, with D uncertain. Germline CDR1 is MNHNS and CDR2 is SASEGT. V dropped 7 bases and J dropped 6 bases, with 16 bases sitting between them. The CDR3 length is 13 residues. CDR3 sequence: CASTSGLVGEQYF. The CDR3 DNA follows: TGTGCCAGCACCTCCGGATTGGTCGGCGAGCAGTACTTC.

The rearrangement uses TRBV6-2 or TRBV6-3 and TRBJ2-7; D remains ambiguous. V lost 7 bases and J lost 6, with 7 bases in between. This CDR3 is 10 amino acids long. Looked up from germline, CDR1 is MNHEY and CDR2 is SVGEGT. CDR3 in amino acids: CASNSPEQYF. As DNA, the CDR3 is TGTGCCAGCAACTCCCCCGAGCAGTACTTC.

In regard to this clonotype: Possible read error: a much larger clone is one base away. The rearrangement links TRBV6-1 to TRBJ1-2, with D possibly being TRBD1 (6 bases). The germline gives CDR1 MNHNS, CDR2 SASEGT. The CDR3 spans 14 residues. The CDR3 bases are TGTGCCAGCAGTGTACAGGGAATTGACTATGGCTACGCCTTC. This sequence encodes CASSVQGIDYGYAF.

This chain uses TRBV20-1 with TRBJ2-3, with 8 bases matching TRBD2. V was clipped by 2 bases and J by 5 bases; unmatched bases: 6. The CDR3 runs 14 residues. CDR1 DFQATT and CDR2 SNEGSKA come from the germline V gene (reference sequence). The CDR3 sequence: CSARIAGGLDTQYF. The CDR3 coding sequence is TGCAGTGCTAGAATTGCGGGGGGTTTAGATACGCAGTATTTT.

V and J are TRBV12-3 or TRBV12-4 and TRBJ2-7, with 8 nucleotides matching TRBD2. This CDR3 comprises 15 residues. V was clipped by 0 bases and J by 2 bases; unmatched bases: 3. As DNA, the CDR3 is TGTGCCAGCAGTTTAGCGCCGGGAGGGGCCTACGAGCAGTACTTC. Translated, it gives CASSLAPGGAYEQYF.